This T cell receptor (beta chain) was found in a study of shared clonotypes between healthy human individuals. Study background: Researchers assigned three CD4 naive, three CD4 memory, two CD8 naive and one CD8 memory plate to each donor.

There are 15 residues in the CDR3. V was shortened by 0 bases and J by 6 bases, with 12 bases between the two germline ends. The germline gives CDR1 MNHNS, CDR2 SASEGT. TCRdb keeps only in-frame clones here, not all; method: immunoSEQ multiplex PCR. The sample holds millions of clones, less than 95% seen once. Naive CD8 isolation took CD45RO-negative cells positively selected for CCR7 and excluded terminally differentiated effector memory CD45RA+ cells. Caucasian adults living in Nashville, Tennessee, provided all samples. The sample comprised naive CD8+ T cells sorted from blood. This TCR was recovered from a man younger than 35 in good health. The genes are TRBV6-1 and TRBJ2-1; D perhaps matches TRBD1 (6 bases). CDR3 in amino acids: CASSEALQGGNEQFF. The DNA for the CDR3 is TGTGCCAGCAGTGAAGCGCTTCAAGGGGGCAATGAGCAGTTCTTC.